This T cell receptor (beta chain) appears in the sequencing data of a study of T-cell memory formation after mild COVID-19. 5'RACE, which relied on constant-segment primers, yielded TCR alpha and TCR beta cDNA libraries carrying sample barcodes and UMIs. TCRdb used MiXCR to reprocess the 5' RACE reads, holding one entry per CDR3 protein. Here the sample spans about 470,000 distinct CDR3 sequences, approximately 25% being singletons. Germline V gene lookup returns CDR1 SGHVS and CDR2 FQNEAQ. The CDR3 is 19 residues long. V lost 1 base and J lost 7, with 26 bases in between. This clonotype came up a few times.

Sample: PBMCs or a T cell subset sorted from them (not recorded which). The chain uses TRBV7-8 and TRBJ2-1, with D maybe TRBD1 (7 bases). This clonotype was obtained from an adult woman who had mild COVID-19 (a few samples of this study predate the infection). Cell type and time point are not known. The CDR3 reads CASSLELAGGNLRLNEQFF. The DNA of the CDR3 is TGTGCCAGCAGCTTAGAGTTAGCAGGGGGGAACTTGCGTCTAAATGAGCAGTTCTTC.